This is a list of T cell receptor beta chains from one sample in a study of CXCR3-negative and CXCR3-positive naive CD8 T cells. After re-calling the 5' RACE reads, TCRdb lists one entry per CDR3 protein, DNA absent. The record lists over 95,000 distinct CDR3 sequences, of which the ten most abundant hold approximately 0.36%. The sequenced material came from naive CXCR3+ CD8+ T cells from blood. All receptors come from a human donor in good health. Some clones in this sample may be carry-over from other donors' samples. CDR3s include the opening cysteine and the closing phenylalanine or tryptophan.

CDR3 protein: CASSIDGNYGYTF
J gene: TRBJ1-2
V gene: TRBV12-3/TRBV12-4

CDR3 protein: CASSERYGTVYEQYF
J gene: TRBJ2-7
V gene: TRBV5-1

CDR3 protein: CASSLSPRPFNEQFF
J gene: TRBJ2-1
V gene: TRBV27

CDR3 protein: CASSEAETGNNEKLFF
J gene: TRBJ1-4
V gene: TRBV2

CDR3 protein: CATGAPRDEQFF
J gene: TRBJ2-1
V gene: TRBV15

CDR3 protein: CSVENPEPANTGELFF
J gene: TRBJ2-2
V gene: TRBV29-1

CDR3 protein: CASRDAEQGASGELFF
J gene: TRBJ2-2
V gene: TRBV4-2

CDR3 protein: CAISELSGKSYEQYF
J gene: TRBJ2-7
V gene: TRBV10-3

CDR3 protein: CSVEEGGPGYNEQFF
J gene: TRBJ2-1
V gene: TRBV29-1

CDR3 protein: CSDRRGTGYNEQFF
J gene: TRBJ2-1
V gene: TRBV29-1

CDR3 protein: CASSLAFGDRRSDYGYTF
J gene: TRBJ1-2
V gene: TRBV28

CDR3 protein: CASSLEDRAYQETQYF
J gene: TRBJ2-5
V gene: TRBV28

CDR3 protein: CASSDRGLWWRAFF
J gene: TRBJ1-1
V gene: TRBV25-1

CDR3 protein: CASSYSEPTYNEQFF
J gene: TRBJ2-1
V gene: TRBV6-2/TRBV6-3

CDR3 protein: CARTDRGHEQFF
J gene: TRBJ2-1
V gene: TRBV23-1

CDR3 protein: CASSEAGAGYEQYF
J gene: TRBJ2-7
V gene: TRBV6-1

CDR3 protein: CASSGTSGGRDNEQFF
J gene: TRBJ2-1
V gene: TRBV25-1

CDR3 protein: CASSLNARADTQYF
J gene: TRBJ2-3
V gene: TRBV28

CDR3 protein: CATSREGEGLYEQYF
J gene: TRBJ2-7
V gene: TRBV15

CDR3 protein: CASTGTAVKYEQYF
J gene: TRBJ2-7
V gene: TRBV12-3/TRBV12-4

CDR3 protein: CASGQDHEQYF
J gene: TRBJ2-7
V gene: TRBV4-1

CDR3 protein: CASITGTGQDTQYF
J gene: TRBJ2-3
V gene: TRBV12-3/TRBV12-4

CDR3 protein: CASSQKARDNEKLFF
J gene: TRBJ1-4
V gene: TRBV12-3/TRBV12-4

CDR3 protein: CASSSHLTGSSYEQYF
J gene: TRBJ2-7
V gene: TRBV28

CDR3 protein: CASSYTPGTAYEQYF
J gene: TRBJ2-7
V gene: TRBV11-2

CDR3 protein: CASSPRGGGSVPTDTQYF
J gene: TRBJ2-3
V gene: TRBV7-6

CDR3 protein: CASSEPRDIQYF
J gene: TRBJ2-4
V gene: TRBV2

CDR3 protein: CASIRAIRTGGANVLTF
J gene: TRBJ2-6
V gene: TRBV27

CDR3 protein: CSVLGLPYEQYF
J gene: TRBJ2-7
V gene: TRBV29-1

CDR3 protein: CASRESLTYEQYF
J gene: TRBJ2-7
V gene: TRBV28

CDR3 protein: CSVVYPRGEQFF
J gene: TRBJ2-1
V gene: TRBV29-1

CDR3 protein: CATSGRDNLREQYF
J gene: TRBJ2-7
V gene: TRBV24-1

CDR3 protein: CASSGGQVDEQFF
J gene: TRBJ2-1
V gene: TRBV9